This TCR beta chain was identified during a study of T-cell reconstitution after alpha-beta-depleted transplantation in children. Construction of the TCRbeta library involved unique molecular identifiers. TCRdb fed the PCR reads into MiXCR, producing one record per CDR3 protein. Of about 400,000 distinct CDR3 sequences listed, around 15% are singletons. Whole-study findings and limits: The authors attributed T-cell counts and diversity one year after transplant mostly to newly produced T cells. From surviving recipient T cells and thymic progenitors came the high day-60 TCRbeta diversity observed in some patients. Alpha-beta T cells about two months after transplant reportedly derived from several hundred expanded graft clones.

The junction had 10 bases not matched to a gene; V was cut back by 0 bases and J by 5 bases. Germline CDR1 MNHNS, CDR2 SASEGT. This CDR3 is built from 16 residues. This clonotype has just a few counts. As yet, its antigen is unknown. The sequenced sample was PBMCs, mostly from graft donor cells, obtained 360 days after TCRalphabeta/CD19-depleted stem cell transplant. The V and J genes are TRBV6-1 and TRBJ2-7; 7 bases match TRBD1. This TCR was sampled from a boy in the first two years of life who had a stem cell transplant for Wiskott-Aldrich syndrome, so the T cells may come from the graft donor. The CDR3 loop reads CASSEAPTGVAHEQYF. Here the CDR3 DNA reads TGTGCCAGCAGTGAAGCTCCAACAGGGGTCGCCCACGAGCAGTACTTC.